This TCR beta chain was sequenced for a study of metastatic and nonmetastatic thyroid tumors. Study as a whole: Comparison of repertoires was carried out across blood and tumor or nodule tissue from malignant and benign thyroid patients.

This clone has ten or more counts. Its matching antigen is unknown. The sample carries other DNA sequences with the same CDR3. Whole-study findings and limits: Patients with malignant thyroid tumors reportedly had significantly higher TCR beta diversity than those with benign nodules, in blood and tumor.

Per the study methods: A classifier of distant metastasis in papillary thyroid cancer was built from CDR3 differences (across clinicopathological groups). Using MiXCR, TCRdb reanalyzed the PCR reads. The V and J calls reflect TCRdb's pipeline rather than the authors' work. The sample has 5,100 or so clones, roughly 29% seen once; the top ten hold roughly 25%. Every patient was untreated before thyroid surgery. The CDR3 sequence is 16 residues long. Trimming removed 1 base at V and 4 bases at J, with 14 bases between. The germline V gene encodes CDR1 GTSNPN and CDR2 SVGIG (reference sequence). Sequenced sample: adjacent normal tissue. This chain joins TRBV30 and TRBJ2-6; TRBD2 is a possible D gene (6 bases). This clonotype was sampled from a female donor with papillary thyroid cancer or a benign thyroid nodule (not recorded which). Some clones in this sample may be carry-over from other donors' samples. The CDR3 DNA sequence: TGTGCCTGGAGTGACGTGGGGGGATGGGGGGCCAACGTCCTGACTTTC. Protein product: CAWSDVGGWGANVLTF.